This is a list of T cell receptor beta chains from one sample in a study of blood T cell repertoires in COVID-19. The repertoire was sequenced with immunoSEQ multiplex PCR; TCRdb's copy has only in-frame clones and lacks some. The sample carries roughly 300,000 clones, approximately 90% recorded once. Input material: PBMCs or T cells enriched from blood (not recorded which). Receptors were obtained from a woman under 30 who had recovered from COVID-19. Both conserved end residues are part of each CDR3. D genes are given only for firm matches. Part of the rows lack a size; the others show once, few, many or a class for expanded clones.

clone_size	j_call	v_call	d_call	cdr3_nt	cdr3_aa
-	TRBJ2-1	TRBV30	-	TGTGCCTGGAGTGAAGGACTCAACTACAATGAGCAGTTCTTC	CAWSEGLNYNEQFF
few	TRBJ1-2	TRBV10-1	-	TGCGCCAGCAGTGAGAACAGGGTAGATGGCTACACCTTC	CASSENRVDGYTF
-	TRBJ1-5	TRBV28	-	TGTGCCAGCAGTTTACTGGGCGCGACCGTGGACCGGGGGCCCCAGCATTTT	CASSLLGATVDRGPQHF
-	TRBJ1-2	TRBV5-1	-	TGCGCCAGCAGCTTGGGAGAGGGAGTCGGCTACACCTTC	CASSLGEGVGYTF
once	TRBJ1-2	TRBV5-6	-	TGTGCCAGCAGCTCGACAGCCCGGGCGGGGTTCTATGGCTACACCTTC	CASSSTARAGFYGYTF
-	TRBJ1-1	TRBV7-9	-	TGTGCCAGCAGCCCCGTCACCGGTCCGGCGGATGAAGCTTTCTTT	CASSPVTGPADEAFF
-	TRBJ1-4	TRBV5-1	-	TGCGCCAGCAGCTTGGTGGGACACCCAACTAATGAAAAACTGTTTTTT	CASSLVGHPTNEKLFF
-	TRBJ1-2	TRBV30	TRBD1	TGTGCCTGGAGTGGGGGCCGGGACAGGGGGTACTATGGCTACACCTTC	CAWSGGRDRGYYGYTF
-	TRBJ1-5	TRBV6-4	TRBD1	TGTGCCAGCAGTGTGGACAGGGGATCTCAGCCCCAGCATTTT	CASSVDRGSQPQHF
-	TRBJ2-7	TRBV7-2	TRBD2	TGTGCCAGCAGCCAACCGGGACTAGCGGCCCACTACGAGCAGTACTTC	CASSQPGLAAHYEQYF